The clone carrying this T cell receptor beta chain appeared a single time. This sample stems from a study of cytomegalovirus exposure and HLA in healthy donors. After removal of 2 bases from V and 1 base from J, the junction contained 4 bases not matched to a gene. This CDR3 spans 16 amino acids. Germline-derived CDR1 and CDR2 are KGHSH and LQKENI. The PCR contained 60 Vbeta and 13 Jbeta primers. Only in-frame clones appear in the TCRdb table, and some are missing; sequencing was by immunoSEQ multiplex PCR. This table has 150,000 to 200,000 clones, roughly four fifths appearing once. The clonotype originates from a man aged 45 to 65 in good health and CMV-seronegative. The chain combines TRBV18 with TRBJ2-5; 10 nucleotides align to TRBD2. Sequencing used PBMCs. The CDR3 loop reads CASSPISGGLQETQYF. CDR3 DNA: TGTGCCAGCTCACCAATTAGCGGGGGGCTCCAAGAGACCCAGTACTTC.